This TCR beta chain was sequenced during a study of T cells in Graves' hyperthyroidism and ophthalmopathy. This clonotype was recorded at least ten times. Its specificity is not known. V was clipped by 6 bases and J by 3 bases, with 18 bases between them. Germline V gene data show CDR1 as MNHEY and CDR2 as SVGEGT. This CDR3 region has 15 residues. Absence of ophthalmopathy progression within 18 months defined stable Graves' hyperthyroidism. Newly diagnosed hyperthyroidism, duration under 2 months, in patients aged 18 to 65. Whole-study results and caveats: Prediction of ophthalmopathy progression came a median approximately 7 months pre-onset. Also found in blood were most expanded thyroid clonotypes above 0.001.

Researchers took RNA transcripts and amplified the TCR beta CDR3 regions from them. HTBI primers were the set used in a first-round RT-PCR of the TCR CDR3. Each CDR3 protein is one row after TCRdb ran MiXCR on the multiplex PCR reads. The table has about 610,000 distinct CDR3 sequences, approximately 44% seen once; the top ten hold roughly 8.2%. The TCR originated in a young woman with Graves' hyperthyroidism. The specimen sequenced was peripheral blood or thyroid tissue (not recorded which). The chain recombines TRBV6-2 or TRBV6-3 with TRBJ2-7; possibly TRBD2 for D (6 bases). The CDR3, as DNA: TGTGCCAGCAGGGACGCTAGCGTTCGGGACTACGAGCAGTACTTC. Translated, it gives CASRDASVRDYEQYF.